Given below is one T cell receptor beta chain in context. The Seattle site enrolled patients during active infection and followed them longitudinally. These data come from a study of blood T cell repertoires in COVID-19. Study-wide background: Sources were T cells, B-cell-depleted T cells, or PBMCs; the material itself was cDNA or gDNA.

Source study methods: By means of reference gene primer amplification, nucleated cell counts were estimated. Profiling relied on immunoSEQ multiplex PCR, and the TCRdb table lists in-frame clones only, not all of them. The V and J calls and clone size come from that table; D and trimming were worked out from the DNA. The sample shows some 99,000 clones, 80% to 90% of them seen only once. The CDR3 has 13 amino acids. Germline values: CDR1 SEHNR, CDR2 FQNEAQ (reference sequence). Trimming removed 1 base at V and 10 bases at J, with 11 bases between. The source is a human donor with COVID-19, enrolled during active disease. The donor label of this sample is uncertain. What was sequenced was peripheral blood. The chain carries TRBV7-9 and TRBJ2-1; D not resolved. The CDR3 is CASSLVGDLEQFF. The CDR3 bases are TGTGCCAGCAGCTTAGTCGGAGATTTGGAGCAGTTCTTC. The full variable domain, completed using reference TRBV7-9 and TRBJ2-1, is DTGVSQNPRHKITKRGQNVTFRCDPISEHNRLYWYRQTLGQGPEFLTYFQNEAQLEKSRLLSDRFSAERPKGSFSTLEIQRTEQGDSAMYLCASSLVGDLEQFFGPGTRLTVL.